This T cell receptor (beta chain) was profiled in a study of T cells after posttransplantation cyclophosphamide. The repertoire was sequenced with immunoSEQ multiplex PCR; TCRdb's copy has only in-frame clones and lacks some. The sample shows about 9,100 clones, none of them appearing just once. Treatment was busulfan-fludarabine conditioning, a marrow graft, and cyclophosphamide on days +3 and +4. The sample holds many counts of this clone. This CDR3 region has 14 residues. CDR1 is SGDLS and CDR2 is YYNGEE in the germline V gene. V lost 0 bases to trimming and J lost 5 bases, with 6 bases between them.

This TCR was sampled from a male patient aged 45 to 59 who received an allogeneic stem cell transplant from a related donor and was CMV-positive. Some T cells may have come from the graft donor. This specimen consisted of PBMCs, obtained nearly 360 days after allogeneic stem cell transplant with posttransplant cyclophosphamide. This chain connects TRBV9 to TRBJ1-6; D perhaps matches TRBD1 (5 bases). The CDR3: CASSVGRDNSPLHF. CDR3 nucleotide sequence: TGTGCCAGCAGCGTAGGCAGGGATAATTCACCCCTCCACTTT.